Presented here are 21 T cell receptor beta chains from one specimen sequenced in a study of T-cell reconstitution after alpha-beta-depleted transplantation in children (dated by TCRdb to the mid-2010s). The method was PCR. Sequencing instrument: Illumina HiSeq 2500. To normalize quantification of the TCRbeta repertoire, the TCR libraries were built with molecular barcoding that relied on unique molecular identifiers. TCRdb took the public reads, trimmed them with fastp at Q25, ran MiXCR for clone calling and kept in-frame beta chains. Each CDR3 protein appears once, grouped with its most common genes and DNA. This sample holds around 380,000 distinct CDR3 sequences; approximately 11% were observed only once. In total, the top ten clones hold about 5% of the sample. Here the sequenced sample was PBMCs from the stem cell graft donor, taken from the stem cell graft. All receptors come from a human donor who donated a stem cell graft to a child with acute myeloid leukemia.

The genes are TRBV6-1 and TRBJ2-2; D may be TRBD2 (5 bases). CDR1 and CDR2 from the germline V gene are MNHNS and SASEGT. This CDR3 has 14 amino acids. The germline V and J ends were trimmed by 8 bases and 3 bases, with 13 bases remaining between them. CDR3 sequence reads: CASSSGEYTGELFF. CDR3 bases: TGTGCCAGCTCATCTGGGGAGTACACCGGGGAGCTGTTTTTT.

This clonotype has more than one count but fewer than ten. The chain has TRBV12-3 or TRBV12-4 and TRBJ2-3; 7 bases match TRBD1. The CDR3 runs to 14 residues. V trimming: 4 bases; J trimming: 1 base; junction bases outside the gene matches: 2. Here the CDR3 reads CASSSQGGTDTQYF. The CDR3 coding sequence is TGTGCCAGCAGTTCCCAGGGGGGCACAGATACGCAGTATTTT.

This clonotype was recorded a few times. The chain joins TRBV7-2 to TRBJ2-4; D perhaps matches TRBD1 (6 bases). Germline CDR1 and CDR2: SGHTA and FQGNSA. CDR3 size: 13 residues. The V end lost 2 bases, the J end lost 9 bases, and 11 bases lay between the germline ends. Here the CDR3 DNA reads TGTGCCAGCAGCTTACAGGGGCTGGGCATTCAGTACTTC. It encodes CASSLQGLGIQYF.

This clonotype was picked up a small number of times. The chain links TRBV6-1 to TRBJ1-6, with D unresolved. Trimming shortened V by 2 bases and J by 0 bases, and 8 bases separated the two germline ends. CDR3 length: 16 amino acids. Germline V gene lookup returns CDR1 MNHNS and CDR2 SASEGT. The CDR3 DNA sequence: TGTGCCAGCAGTGAACGGTGGAGCTCCTATAATTCACCCCTCCACTTT. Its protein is CASSERWSSYNSPLHF.

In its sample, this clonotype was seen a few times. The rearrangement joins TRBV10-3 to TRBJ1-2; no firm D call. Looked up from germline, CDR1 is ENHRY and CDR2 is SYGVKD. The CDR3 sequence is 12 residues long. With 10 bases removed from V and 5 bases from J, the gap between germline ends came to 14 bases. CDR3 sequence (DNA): TGTGCCACCCTAGCTGACGATTATGGCTACACCTTC. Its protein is CATLADDYGYTF.

The CDR3 is CSARETARGGYTF. The DNA for the CDR3 is TGCAGTGCTAGAGAGACGGCCCGCGGGGGCTACACCTTC. The rearrangement joins TRBV20-1 to TRBJ1-2; D gene uncertain. Germline values: CDR1 DFQATT, CDR2 SNEGSKA (reference sequence). The V and J ends lost 0 bases and 8 bases respectively, with 13 bases between them. The CDR3 is 13 amino acids.

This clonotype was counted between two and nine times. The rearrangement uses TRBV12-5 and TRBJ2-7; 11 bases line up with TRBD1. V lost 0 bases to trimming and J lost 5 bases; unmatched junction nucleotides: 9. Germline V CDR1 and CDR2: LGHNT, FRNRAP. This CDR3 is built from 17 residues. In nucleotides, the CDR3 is TGTGCTAGTGGTTTGGTAGGTGGACAGGGGGCTTGGAACGAGCAGTACGTC. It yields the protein CASGLVGGQGAWNEQYV.

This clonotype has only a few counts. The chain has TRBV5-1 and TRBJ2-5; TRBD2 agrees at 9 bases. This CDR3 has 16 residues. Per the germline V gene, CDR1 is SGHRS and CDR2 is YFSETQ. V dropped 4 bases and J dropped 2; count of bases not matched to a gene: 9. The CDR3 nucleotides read TGCGCCAGCAGCCGGGGGAGCGGGGGGAGACAAGAGACCCAGTACTTC. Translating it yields CASSRGSGGRQETQYF.

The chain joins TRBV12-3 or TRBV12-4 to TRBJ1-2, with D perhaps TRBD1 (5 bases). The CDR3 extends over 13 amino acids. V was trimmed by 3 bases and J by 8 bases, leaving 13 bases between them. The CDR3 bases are TGTGCCAGCAGTTTGGTTCAGGGCCGGGGCTACACCTTC. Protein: CASSLVQGRGYTF.

Here the CDR3 reads CATSDDRGWNTGELFF. CDR3 DNA sequence: TGTGCCACCAGTGACGACAGGGGTTGGAACACCGGGGAGCTGTTTTTT. The chain employs TRBV24-1 and TRBJ2-2; 8 positions agree with TRBD1. Trimming removed 4 bases from V and 1 base from J; junction bases left unmatched: 4. The CDR3 length is 16 residues. Looked up from germline, CDR1 is KGHDR and CDR2 is SFDVKD.

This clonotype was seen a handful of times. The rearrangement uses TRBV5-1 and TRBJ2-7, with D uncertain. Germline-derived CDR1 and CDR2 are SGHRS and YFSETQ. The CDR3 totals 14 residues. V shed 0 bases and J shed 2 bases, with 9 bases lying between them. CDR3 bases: TGCGCCAGCAGCTTGGATGCAGGTCCCTACGAGCAGTACGTC. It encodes CASSLDAGPYEQYV.

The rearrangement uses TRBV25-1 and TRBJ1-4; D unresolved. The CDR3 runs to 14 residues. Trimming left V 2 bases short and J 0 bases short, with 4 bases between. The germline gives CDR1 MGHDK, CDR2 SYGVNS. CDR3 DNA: TGTGCCAGCAGTGAAGGCCCAACTAATGAAAAACTGTTTTTT. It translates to CASSEGPTNEKLFF.

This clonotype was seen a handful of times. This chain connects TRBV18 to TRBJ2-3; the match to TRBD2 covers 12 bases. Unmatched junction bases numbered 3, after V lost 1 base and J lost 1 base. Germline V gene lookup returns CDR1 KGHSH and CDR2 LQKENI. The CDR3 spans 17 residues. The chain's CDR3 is CASSPRTSGDGTDTQYF. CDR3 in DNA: TGTGCCAGCTCACCACGGACTAGCGGGGACGGCACAGATACGCAGTATTTT.

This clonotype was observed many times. Here the CDR3 DNA reads TGTGCCAGCAGCACTCCTGACCAGGGGAATTCACCCCTCCACTTT. Amino acid sequence: CASSTPDQGNSPLHF. V is TRBV9 and J is TRBJ1-6; D is perhaps TRBD1 (6 bases). The CDR3 runs to 15 residues. The V and J ends lost 4 bases and 7 bases respectively, with 15 bases between them. Germline V gene data show CDR1 as SGDLS and CDR2 as YYNGEE. Combining the CDR3 with reference TRBV9 and TRBJ1-6 gives the whole variable domain DSGVTQTPKHLITATGQRVTLRCSPRSGDLSVYWYQQSLDQGLQFLIQYYNGEERAKGNILERFSAQQFPDLHSELNLSSLELGDSALYFCASSTPDQGNSPLHFGNGTRLTVT.

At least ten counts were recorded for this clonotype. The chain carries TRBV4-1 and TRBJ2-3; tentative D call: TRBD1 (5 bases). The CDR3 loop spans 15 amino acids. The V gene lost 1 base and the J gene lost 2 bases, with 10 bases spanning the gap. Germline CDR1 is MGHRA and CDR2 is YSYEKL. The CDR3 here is CASSQAPQATDTQYF. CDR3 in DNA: TGCGCCAGCAGCCAAGCTCCACAGGCCACAGATACGCAGTATTTT.

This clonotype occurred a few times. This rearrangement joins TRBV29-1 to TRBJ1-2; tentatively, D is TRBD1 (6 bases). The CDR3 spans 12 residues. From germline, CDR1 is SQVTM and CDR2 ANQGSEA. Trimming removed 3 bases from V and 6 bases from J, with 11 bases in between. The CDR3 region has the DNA TGCAGCGTTGAGGGCTACAGGGATGGCTACACCTTC. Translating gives CSVEGYRDGYTF.

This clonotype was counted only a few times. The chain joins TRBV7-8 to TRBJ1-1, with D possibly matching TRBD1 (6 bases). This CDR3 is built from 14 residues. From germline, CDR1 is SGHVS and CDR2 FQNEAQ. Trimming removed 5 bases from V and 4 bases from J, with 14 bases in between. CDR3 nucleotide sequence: TGTGCCAGCAGCACGAGGACAGTACTCACTGAAGCTTTCTTT. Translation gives CASSTRTVLTEAFF.

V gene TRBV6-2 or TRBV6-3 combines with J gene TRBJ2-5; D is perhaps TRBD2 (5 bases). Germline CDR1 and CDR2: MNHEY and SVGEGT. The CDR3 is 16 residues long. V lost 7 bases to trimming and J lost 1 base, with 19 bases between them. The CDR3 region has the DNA TGTGCCAGCAAGTACTTCCTACGAGGGCGCCAAGAGACCCAGTACTTC. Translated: CASKYFLRGRQETQYF.

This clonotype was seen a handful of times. The CDR3 DNA sequence: TGTGCCAGCAGTGAATTTTTCTTCGAGGCGACTAGCGGGAGGACCCACGAGCAGTACTTC. Translating it yields CASSEFFFEATSGRTHEQYF. The chain joins TRBV25-1 to TRBJ2-7, with 13 bases fitting TRBD2. With 1 base clipped from V and 5 bases from J, the junction kept 17 bases outside the gene matches. Germline V gene sequence: CDR1 MGHDK, CDR2 SYGVNS. The CDR3 has 20 amino acids.

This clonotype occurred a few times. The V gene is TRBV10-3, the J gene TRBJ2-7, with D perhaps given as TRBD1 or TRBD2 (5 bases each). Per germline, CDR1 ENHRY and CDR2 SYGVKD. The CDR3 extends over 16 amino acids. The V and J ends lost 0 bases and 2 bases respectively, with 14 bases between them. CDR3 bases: TGTGCCATCAGTGAGTCTATCGGGACCGAAACCTACGAGCAGTACTTC. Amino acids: CAISESIGTETYEQYF.

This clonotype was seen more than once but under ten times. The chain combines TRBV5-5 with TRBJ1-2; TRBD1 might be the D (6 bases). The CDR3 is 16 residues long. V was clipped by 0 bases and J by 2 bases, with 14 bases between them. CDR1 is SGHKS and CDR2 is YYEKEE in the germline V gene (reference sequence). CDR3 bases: TGTGCCAGCAGCTTGGGAAACCAGGGACACAACTATGGCTACACCTTC. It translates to CASSLGNQGHNYGYTF.